These 9 T cell receptor beta chains were sequenced from one sample in a study of blood T cells in healthy people across ages. Then a second PCR, running about 6 to 12 cycles, was carried out with a sample-barcoded 5' primer and a J-beta primer mix. TCRdb fed the 5' RACE reads into MiXCR, producing one record per CDR3 protein. The sample lists some 800,000 distinct CDR3 sequences, around 42% seen once, with under 20% in the top ten. The sample comprised blood. These receptors came from a man aged 60 to 69 in good health.

The chain recombines TRBV20-1 with TRBJ2-2; 7 bases are a match to TRBD2. Germline V CDR1 and CDR2: DFQATT, SNEGSKA (reference sequence). The CDR3 is made up of 16 amino acids. Trimming cost V 0 bases and J 1 base; bases outside gene matches: 5. The CDR3 loop reads CSARDGRGRNTGELFF. CDR3 coding DNA: TGCAGTGCTAGAGATGGGCGGGGGAGGAACACCGGGGAGCTGTTTTTT.

The chain recombines TRBV14 with TRBJ2-7, with D possibly being TRBD2 (6 bases). This CDR3 region has 15 residues. V dropped 2 bases and J dropped 0 bases, with 11 bases sitting between them. In germline, CDR1 is SGHDN, CDR2 FVKESK. This CDR3 is CASSQQRAHSYEQYF. The DNA of the CDR3 is TGTGCCAGCAGCCAACAGCGGGCGCACTCCTACGAGCAGTACTTC.

J is TRBJ2-5 and V is TRBV12-3 or TRBV12-4; D is uncertain. V shed 3 bases and J shed 11 bases, with 13 bases lying between them. CDR3 length: 12 residues. The CDR3, as DNA: TGTGCCAGCAGTTTCGGCCTGTATGAGCAGTACTTC. Its translation: CASSFGLYEQYF.

This clonotype was counted a few times. The chain links TRBV7-8 to TRBJ1-2; D is ambiguous. The CDR3 length is 14 residues. Per germline, CDR1 SGHVS and CDR2 FQNEAQ. Trimming pared 5 bases from V and 5 bases from J, leaving 15 bases between. The CDR3 DNA follows: TGTGCCAGCAGCCCTAGACTGGGGTTTTATGGCTACACCTTC. It codes for CASSPRLGFYGYTF.

In this sample, this clonotype turned up a few times. This sequence joins TRBV19 and TRBJ2-3; D remains ambiguous. The length of the CDR3 is 13 residues. Germline CDR1 and CDR2: LNHDA and SQIVND (reference sequence). V was shortened by 3 bases and J by 2 bases, with 6 bases between the two germline ends. CDR3 coding DNA: TGTGCCAGTAGTATGTTGGACACAGATACGCAGTATTTT. It codes for CASSMLDTDTQYF.

The chain uses TRBV4-1 and TRBJ1-4; 8 bases map to TRBD1. Germline CDR1 is MGHRA and CDR2 is YSYEKL. Germline trimming cut 5 bases from V and 6 bases from J; bases unmatched to any gene: 5. The CDR3 runs 14 residues. Here the CDR3 reads CASSDRGNDEKLFF. The CDR3 bases are TGCGCCAGCAGCGACAGGGGTAATGATGAAAAACTGTTTTTT.

The rearrangement joins TRBV2 to TRBJ2-3; 8 bases line up with TRBD2. With 5 bases clipped from V and 8 bases from J, the junction kept 12 bases outside the gene matches. The CDR3 contains 15 residues. Germline CDR1 SNHLY, CDR2 FYNNEI. CDR3 sequence: CASSTEGTSASTQYF. DNA of the CDR3: TGTGCCAGCAGTACCGAGGGGACTAGTGCCTCTACGCAGTATTTT.

This clonotype was recorded a few times. This chain joins TRBV20-1 and TRBJ1-1, with no clear D. CDR1 and CDR2 (germline): DFQATT, SNEGSKA (reference sequence). Trimming removed 0 bases from V and 11 bases from J, with 16 bases in between. The CDR3 length is 13 residues. CDR3: CSARDRGVPRAFF. CDR3 nucleotides: TGCAGTGCTAGAGATCGAGGTGTACCGAGGGCTTTCTTT.

As for this clonotype: An end of the junction does not agree with germline; a read error may underlie this. The rearrangement links TRBV5-1 to TRBJ2-1; either TRBD1 or TRBD2 may supply D (5 bases each). The CDR3 spans 14 residues. The germline CDR1 and CDR2 sequences are SGHRS and YFSETQ. The CDR3 DNA reads TGCGCCACCACGACCGGGACCCCGGACAATGGGCAGTTCTTC. Its translation is CATTTGTPDNGQFF.